This record looks at one TCR beta chain sequence and its context. The antigen is unknown. This CDR3 is built from 14 residues. J lost 2 bases, V lost 4 bases, and 6 bases had no gene match. Germline V lookup: CDR1 SGHRS, CDR2 YFSETQ. The entry originates in a study of cytomegalovirus exposure and HLA in healthy donors. Study summary: From donors who were HLA-typed, an early data release held approximately 80 million unique TCRs.

Study results and caveats: In a later analysis, a genetic analysis reported fewer productive-TCR N-insertions in an Asian-associated ancestry cluster than the cohort average. Among TCR beta chains of equal frequency, HLA-associated ones were more clonally expanded in a later analysis.

The PCR was carried out with 60 Vbeta primers and 13 Jbeta primers. Clones were sequenced by immunoSEQ multiplex PCR, and TCRdb holds only the in-frame ones, with some missing. The data contain some 150,000 clones, about 82% of them seen just once; the ten biggest clones take up approximately 3%. Sequenced sample: PBMCs. The receptor was isolated from a male donor in good health and CMV-seronegative. The chain is built from TRBV5-1 and TRBJ2-7, with 7 bases aligning to TRBD1. The CDR3 sequence: CASSPSGQAYEQYF. The CDR3 DNA is TGCGCCAGCAGCCCGAGCGGACAGGCCTACGAGCAGTACTTC.